Here is one TCR beta chain with its context. The data stem from a study of blood T cell repertoires in COVID-19. The method was immunoSEQ multiplex PCR; TCRdb's version includes in-frame clones alone and lacks a portion of them. Of approximately 60,000 clones listed, around four fifths are singletons. The sample taken for sequencing was peripheral blood. The clonotype originates from a woman over 75 with acute or convalescent COVID-19.

The CDR3 loop reads CASSRGLYEQYF. CDR3 DNA: TGTGCCAGCAGCCGGGGGCTTTACGAGCAGTACTTC. The chain links TRBV3-1 (or the pseudogene TRBV3-2) to TRBJ2-7; D might be TRBD1 (6 bases). This CDR3 spans 12 amino acids. Germline V CDR1 and CDR2: LGHDT, YNNKEL (reference sequence). Between the trimmed V and J ends, which lost 4 bases and 4 bases, there was a span of 8 bases.